The text below deals with one TCR beta chain. As processed by the authors: For nucleated cells, counts were estimated from reference gene primer amplification. Data came from immunoSEQ multiplex PCR; TCRdb stores just in-frame clones and leaves some out. That table is the source of V, J and clone size, and D and trimming were worked out from the DNA. The sample holds around 100,000 clones, about 90% seen once. The ends lost 6 bases at V and 8 bases at J; junction bases unmatched: 4. The CDR3 contains 12 residues. CDR1 and CDR2 from the germline V gene are MNHEY and SVGAGI. The record originates from a study of blood T cell repertoires in COVID-19. For the study at large: Acute and convalescent COVID-19 specimens originated in the United States, Italy and Spain. The analysed material was cDNA or gDNA that came from T cells, B-cell-depleted T cells, or PBMCs.

This clonotype was sampled from a man in his thirties or forties in a cohort sampled during active COVID-19. The sample taken for sequencing was peripheral blood. This sequence joins TRBV6-5 and TRBJ2-1, with 7 nucleotides matching TRBD1. CDR3 protein: CASSRGQDEQFF. CDR3 bases: TGTGCCAGCAGCCGCGGACAGGATGAGCAGTTCTTC.